This T cell receptor beta chain was retrieved from a study of blood T cells in healthy people across ages. This clonotype was counted many times. The V gene's germline CDR1 is MNHEY and CDR2 SVGAGI. This CDR3 region has 13 residues. V lost 2 bases to trimming and J lost 2 bases, with 6 bases between them. The second PCR ran roughly 7 to 12 cycles with a sample-barcoded 5' primer and J-beta primers. TCRdb passed the 5' RACE reads through MiXCR, listing each CDR3 protein once. The table shows 1.5 million to 2 million distinct CDR3 sequences, with roughly 27% occurring only once. This chain connects TRBV6-5 to TRBJ1-2, with D hard to call. Specimen: blood. The source is a woman in her 30s in good health. CDR3 in amino acids: CASSYARNYGYTF. The CDR3 bases are TGTGCCAGCAGTTACGCCAGAAACTATGGCTACACCTTC.